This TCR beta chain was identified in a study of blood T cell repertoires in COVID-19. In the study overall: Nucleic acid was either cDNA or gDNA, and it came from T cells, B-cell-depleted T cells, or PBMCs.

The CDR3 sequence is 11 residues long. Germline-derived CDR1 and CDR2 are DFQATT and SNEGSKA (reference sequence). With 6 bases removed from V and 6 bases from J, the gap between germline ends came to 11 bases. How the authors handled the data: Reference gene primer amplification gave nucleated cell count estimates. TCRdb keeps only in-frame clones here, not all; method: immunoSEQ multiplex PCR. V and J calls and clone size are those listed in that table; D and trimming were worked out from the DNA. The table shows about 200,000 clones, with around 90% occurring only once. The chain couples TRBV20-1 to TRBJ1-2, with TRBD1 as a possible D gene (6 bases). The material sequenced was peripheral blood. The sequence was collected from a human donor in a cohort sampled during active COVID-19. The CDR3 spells CSADGQNGYTF. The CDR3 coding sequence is TGCAGTGCGGACGGACAGAATGGCTACACCTTC.